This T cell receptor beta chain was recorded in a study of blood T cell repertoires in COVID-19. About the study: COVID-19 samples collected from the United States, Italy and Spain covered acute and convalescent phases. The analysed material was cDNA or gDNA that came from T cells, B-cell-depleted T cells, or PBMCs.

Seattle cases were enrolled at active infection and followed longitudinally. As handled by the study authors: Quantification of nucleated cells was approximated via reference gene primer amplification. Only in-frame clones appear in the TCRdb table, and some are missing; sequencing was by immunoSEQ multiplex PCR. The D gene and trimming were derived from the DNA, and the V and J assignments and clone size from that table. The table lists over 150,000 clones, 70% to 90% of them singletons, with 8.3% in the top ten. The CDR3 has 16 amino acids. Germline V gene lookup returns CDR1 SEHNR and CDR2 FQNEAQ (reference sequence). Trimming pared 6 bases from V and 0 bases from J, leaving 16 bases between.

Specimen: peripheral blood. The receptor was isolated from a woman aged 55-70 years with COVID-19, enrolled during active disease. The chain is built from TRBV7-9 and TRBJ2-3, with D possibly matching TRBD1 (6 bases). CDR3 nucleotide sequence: TGTGCCAGCAGTCAGAAACAGGGATGGAGCACAGATACGCAGTATTTT. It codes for CASSQKQGWSTDTQYF.